These 5 T cell receptor beta chains share one sample of origin, sequenced in a study of T cell clonality in common variable immunodeficiency. Data came from immunoSEQ multiplex PCR; TCRdb stores just in-frame clones and leaves some out. This sample shows some 60,000 clones and no singletons; around 1.6% rests with the ten largest. Source material: peripheral blood mononuclear cells. The receptors originated from a person aged 18-70 years in good health.

This clone showed up many times. The CDR3 end falls 3 residues outside the read, so it is completed with the germline J gene. This chain connects TRBV12-3 or TRBV12-4 to TRBJ2-7; D call uncertain. V was trimmed by 1 base and J by 6 bases, leaving 22 bases between them. The CDR3 sequence is 17 residues long. CDR3 DNA, as far as it was read: TGTGCCAGCAGTTTAGGAGAGGTGGGTCGCGGCACCGTCGAG. Translating it yields CASSLGEVGRGTVE. The whole CDR3 is CASSLGEVGRGTVEQYF.

This clone was seen ten or more times. The CDR3 extends 3 residues past the end of the read, so its final part is completed from the germline J gene. V usage is TRBV7-9 and J usage is TRBJ2-7; 11 positions match TRBD2. The ends lost 5 bases at V and 5 bases at J; junction bases unmatched: 8. CDR3 size: 15 residues. CDR1 and CDR2 from the germline V gene are SEHNR and FQNEAQ (reference sequence). This CDR3 is CASSPVAGGPNEQYF. Incomplete CDR3 DNA: TGTGCCAGCAGCCCGGTAGCGGGAGGGCCGAACGAG.

As to this clone: The read terminates 3 residues ahead of where the CDR3 ends, so the germline J gene completes it. This chain links TRBV20-1 with TRBJ2-1; 8 nucleotides line up with TRBD2. The J segment lost 7 bases and the V segment lost 5 bases, leaving 10 bases of the junction unmatched. The V gene's germline CDR1 is DFQATT and CDR2 SNEGSKA (reference sequence). The CDR3 length is 14 residues. The sequenced CDR3 bases are TGCAGTGCTTACACTAGCGGAGGGGGGAATGAG. It specifies CSAYTSGGGNE. The complete CDR3 reads CSAYTSGGGNEQFF.

In this sample, this clone turned up a few times. The CDR3 is cut off 3 residues early in the read; its end comes from the germline J gene. The V and J genes are TRBV20-1 and TRBJ1-5, with D uncertain. In germline, CDR1 is DFQATT, CDR2 SNEGSKA (reference sequence). The CDR3 is made up of 14 amino acids. Trimming took 1 base from V and 2 from J, leaving 9 bases between them. The CDR3 here is CSARARTGNQPQHF. Partial CDR3 DNA: TGCAGTGCTAGAGCTCGCACAGGCAATCAGCCC.

This clone was recorded many times. The read stops 3 residues short of the end of the CDR3; the missing end is completed from the germline J gene. The chain couples TRBV19 to TRBJ2-7, with D maybe TRBD2 (7 bases). V dropped 5 bases and J dropped 6 bases, with 17 bases sitting between them. Germline V gives CDR1 LNHDA, CDR2 SQIVND (reference sequence). CDR3 length: 14 amino acids. The CDR3 bases that were read are TGTGCCAGTAGTGCGCCTCGGGGGGCTCCCGAG. This translates into CASSAPRGAPE. The full-length CDR3 reads as CASSAPRGAPEQYF.